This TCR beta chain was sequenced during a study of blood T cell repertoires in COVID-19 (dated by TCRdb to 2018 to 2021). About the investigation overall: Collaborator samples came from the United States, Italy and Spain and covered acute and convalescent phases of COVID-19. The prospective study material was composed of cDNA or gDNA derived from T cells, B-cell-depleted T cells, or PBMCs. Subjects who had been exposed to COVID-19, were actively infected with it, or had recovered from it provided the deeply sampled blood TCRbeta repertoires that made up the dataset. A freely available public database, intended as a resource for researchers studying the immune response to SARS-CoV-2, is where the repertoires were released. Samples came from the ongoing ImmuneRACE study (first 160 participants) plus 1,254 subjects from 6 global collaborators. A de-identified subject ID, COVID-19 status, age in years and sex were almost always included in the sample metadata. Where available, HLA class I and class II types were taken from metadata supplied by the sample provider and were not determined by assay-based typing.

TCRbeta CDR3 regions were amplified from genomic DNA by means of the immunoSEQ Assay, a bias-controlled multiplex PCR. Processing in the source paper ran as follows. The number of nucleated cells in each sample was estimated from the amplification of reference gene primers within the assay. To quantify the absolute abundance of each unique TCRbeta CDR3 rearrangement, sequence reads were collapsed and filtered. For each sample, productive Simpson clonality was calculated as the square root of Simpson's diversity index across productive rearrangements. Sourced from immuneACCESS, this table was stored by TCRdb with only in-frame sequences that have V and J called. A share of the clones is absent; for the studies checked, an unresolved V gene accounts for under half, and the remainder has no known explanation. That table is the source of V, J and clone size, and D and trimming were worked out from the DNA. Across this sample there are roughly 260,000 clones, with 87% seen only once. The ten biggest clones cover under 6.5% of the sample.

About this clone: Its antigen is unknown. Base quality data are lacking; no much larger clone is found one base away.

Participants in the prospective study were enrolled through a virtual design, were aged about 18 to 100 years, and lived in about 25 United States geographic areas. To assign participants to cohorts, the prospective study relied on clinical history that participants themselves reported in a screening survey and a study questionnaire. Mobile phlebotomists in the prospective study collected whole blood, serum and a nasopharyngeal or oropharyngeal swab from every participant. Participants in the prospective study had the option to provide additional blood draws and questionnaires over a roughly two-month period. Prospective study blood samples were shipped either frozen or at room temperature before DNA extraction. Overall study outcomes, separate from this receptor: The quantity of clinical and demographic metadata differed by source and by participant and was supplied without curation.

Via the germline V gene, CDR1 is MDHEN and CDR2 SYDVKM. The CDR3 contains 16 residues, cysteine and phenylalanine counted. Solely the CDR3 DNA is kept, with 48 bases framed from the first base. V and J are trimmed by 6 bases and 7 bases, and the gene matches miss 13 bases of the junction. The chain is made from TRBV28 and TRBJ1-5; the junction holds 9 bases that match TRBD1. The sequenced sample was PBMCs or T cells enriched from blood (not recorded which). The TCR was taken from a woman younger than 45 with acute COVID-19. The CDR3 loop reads CASSPHLGQGRQPQHF. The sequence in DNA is TGTGCCAGCAGCCCACACCTAGGACAGGGGCGGCAGCCCCAGCATTTT.